The text below deals with one T cell receptor beta chain. Antigen: not known. The data were obtained in a study of cytomegalovirus exposure and HLA in healthy donors. Study details: A subsequent analysis reported that the 120 validation repertoires were produced on the same platform that had also been used for the roughly 700 first-cohort repertoires.

Regarding the study as a whole: The study recorded about 150 TCR beta chains that were cytomegalovirus-associated. The classifier reportedly diagnosed cytomegalovirus status with high sensitivity and specificity. There were a few CMV-associated chains whose specificity for CMV antigens was confirmed in vitro.

CDR3 length: 14 residues. The germline gives CDR1 SGDLS, CDR2 YYNGEE. The junction had 6 bases not matched to a gene; V was cut back by 3 bases and J by 3 bases. Some clones are missing from TCRdb's copy, which holds only in-frame ones; the method was immunoSEQ multiplex PCR. This table holds some 74,000 clones, approximately 93% found once. Sequences were obtained from PBMCs. The chain joins TRBV9 to TRBJ2-7, with 7 bases matching TRBD1. This TCR derives from a woman between 25 and 40 years old in good health and CMV-seronegative. CDR3: CASSGTGVGYEQYF. The CDR3 DNA is TGTGCCAGCAGCGGCACAGGGGTGGGCTACGAGCAGTACTTC. The full variable domain, in which reference TRBV9 and TRBJ2-7 provide the parts outside the CDR3, is DSGVTQTPKHLITATGQRVTLRCSPRSGDLSVYWYQQSLDQGLQFLIQYYNGEERAKGNILERFSAQQFPDLHSELNLSSLELGDSALYFCASSGTGVGYEQYFGPGTRLTVT.